The 17 T cell receptor beta chains given below trace back to one sample, sequenced in a study of OX40 agonist ivuxolimab in advanced cancers. The receptor library was made with the immunoSEQ multiplex PCR assay. In TCRdb, the immuneACCESS table is reduced to in-frame sequences with V and J assigned. These tables do not hold every clone; where another copy was compared, an unresolved V gene accounts for under half, and the others remain unexplained. This sample lists about 58,000 clones; roughly 83% were detected once. Clones ranked in the top ten supply roughly 1.2% of the sample. Source: CD4+ or CD8+ T cells sorted from blood, taken in a trial of the OX40 agonist ivuxolimab. All receptors derive from an adult with an advanced solid tumor such as melanoma, head and neck, liver or kidney cancer.

The chain employs TRBV18 and TRBJ2-1; no clear D gene. The V end lost 5 bases, the J end lost 3 bases, and 2 bases lay between the germline ends. This CDR3 spans 11 amino acids. Germline assignment: CDR1 KGHSH and CDR2 LQKENI. The CDR3, as DNA: TGTGCCAGCTCAGTCTACAATGAGCAGTTCTTC. It translates to CASSVYNEQFF.

The gene calls are TRBV4-1 and TRBJ2-5; D gene uncertain. The J call may be in error: the DNA end matches TRBJ2-7 better. Germline values: CDR1 MGHRA, CDR2 YSYEKL. The CDR3 is made up of 14 amino acids. DNA of the CDR3: TGCGCCAGCAGCCTAAACATGGGTCCCTACGAGCAGTACTTC. It is translated as CASSLNMGPYEQYF.

The chain links TRBV19 to TRBJ1-2; 7 nucleotides match TRBD1. The germline V gene has CDR1 LNHDA and CDR2 SQIVND (reference sequence). This CDR3 spans 15 amino acids. V shed 3 bases and J 6 bases; nucleotides not matched to a gene: 10. The CDR3 DNA reads TGTGCCAGTAGTATCCCGGGACAGAAAAGAGATGGCTACACCTTC. It yields the protein CASSIPGQKRDGYTF.

The V and J genes are TRBV7-9 and TRBJ1-3; D ambiguous. The CDR3 has 12 amino acids. V was cut by 8 bases and J by 4 bases, with 9 bases left in between. Per germline, CDR1 SEHNR and CDR2 FQNEAQ (reference sequence). CDR3 in amino acids: CASAPDGNTIYF. CDR3 in DNA: TGTGCCAGCGCCCCGGACGGAAACACCATATATTTT.

J is TRBJ1-5 and V is TRBV2; D might be TRBD1 (5 bases). This CDR3 region has 14 residues. Trimming left V 3 bases short and J 4 bases short, with 10 bases between. The germline V gene encodes CDR1 SNHLY and CDR2 FYNNEI. CDR3 sequence (DNA): TGTGCCAGCAGTGATAGAGGGGTTAATCAGCCCCAGCATTTT. Protein sequence: CASSDRGVNQPQHF.

This clone was counted between two and nine times. This sequence joins TRBV9 and TRBJ2-3, with 7 bases fitting TRBD1. This CDR3 comprises 16 residues. After removal of 1 base from V and 3 bases from J, the junction contained 8 bases not matched to a gene. CDR1 is SGDLS and CDR2 is YYNGEE in the germline V gene. CDR3 sequence reads: CASSVTLGTATDTQYF. The CDR3 DNA sequence: TGTGCCAGCAGCGTAACCCTCGGGACAGCTACAGATACGCAGTATTTT.

The chain has TRBV27 and TRBJ1-5; D uncertain. The V and J ends lost 8 bases and 4 bases respectively, with 15 bases between them. This CDR3 spans 14 amino acids. Germline V gives CDR1 MNHEY, CDR2 SMNVEV (reference sequence). The CDR3 loop reads CASSSGPFNQPQHF. The DNA of the CDR3 is TGTGCCAGCTCTTCCGGGCCGTTTAATCAGCCCCAGCATTTT.

This chain connects TRBV6-5 to TRBJ2-7; 8 nucleotides match TRBD2. J gave up 2 bases and V 5 bases, and 5 bases lay outside the gene matches. The germline CDR1 and CDR2 sequences are MNHEY and SVGAGI. The CDR3 length is 14 residues. CDR3 amino acids: CASSLAGTTYEQYF. Here the CDR3 DNA reads TGTGCCAGCAGTCTAGCGGGTACGACCTACGAGCAGTACTTC.

The genes are TRBV14 and TRBJ2-7, with D possibly matching TRBD2 (5 bases). Germline-derived CDR1 and CDR2 are SGHDN and FVKESK. CDR3 length: 13 amino acids. Trimming left V 4 bases short and J 6 bases short, with 13 bases between. The CDR3 here is CASSLIPRGEQYF. CDR3 in DNA: TGTGCCAGCAGCCTAATACCTCGGGGCGAGCAGTACTTC.

This clone was counted only a few times. The chain couples TRBV19 to TRBJ2-7; 10 bases align to TRBD2. CDR1 is LNHDA and CDR2 is SQIVND in the germline V gene (reference sequence). The CDR3 consists of 14 residues. The J segment lost 4 bases and the V segment lost 5 bases, leaving 5 bases of the junction unmatched. This CDR3 reads CASSPTSGAYEQYF. The CDR3 DNA sequence: TGTGCCAGTAGTCCTACTAGCGGGGCGTACGAGCAGTACTTC.

The CDR3 region is CASSSGLAGASSYEQYF. In DNA, the CDR3 is TGCGCCAGCAGCTCGGGACTAGCGGGGGCGAGCTCCTACGAGCAGTACTTC. V is TRBV5-1 and J is TRBJ2-7; 14 bases match TRBD2. Germline loops: CDR1 SGHRS, CDR2 YFSETQ. Trimming at V came to 3 bases and at J to 0 bases, leaving 5 bases not matched to a gene. This CDR3 is 17 amino acids long.

V gene TRBV6-1 combines with J gene TRBJ1-2; 12 bases are a match to TRBD1. With 2 bases clipped from V and 8 bases from J, the junction kept 6 bases outside the gene matches. The CDR3 loop spans 15 amino acids. Germline V gene sequence: CDR1 MNHNS, CDR2 SASEGT. The CDR3 DNA is TGTGCCAGCAGTGAACCGGGACAGGGGGCAAGAGGCTACACCTTC. Translation: CASSEPGQGARGYTF.

V and J are TRBV19 and TRBJ1-2; D is ambiguous. V was pared by 6 bases and J by 2 bases, with 22 bases between. This CDR3 has 17 amino acids. The germline V gene has CDR1 LNHDA and CDR2 SQIVND (reference sequence). The CDR3 coding sequence is TGTGCCAGTAGAGGACGGGGTGGAGTGGGTTTGAACTATGGCTACACCTTC. It yields the protein CASRGRGGVGLNYGYTF.

On this clone: Within the sample, other DNA sequences also encode this same CDR3. The chain's CDR3 is CASSPPGDTQYF. The DNA for the CDR3 is TGTGCCAGCAGCCCGCCGGGGGATACGCAGTATTTT. The rearrangement uses TRBV11-3 and TRBJ2-3, with D perhaps TRBD2 (5 bases). CDR3 length equals 12 residues. Trimming took 5 bases from V and 6 from J, leaving 9 bases between them. Germline lookup yields CDR1 SGHNT and CDR2 YENEEA.

This sequence joins TRBV6-5 and TRBJ2-5; a possible D gene is TRBD2 (5 bases). V was trimmed by 5 bases and J by 5 bases, leaving 9 bases between them. The CDR3 is made up of 12 amino acids. Germline loops: CDR1 MNHEY, CDR2 SVGAGI. DNA for the CDR3: TGTGCCAGCAGTACCCCGGGGGAGACCCAGTACTTC. Translated, it gives CASSTPGETQYF.

The chain joins TRBV7-2 to TRBJ2-1, with a possible D match to TRBD2 (6 bases). CDR1 and CDR2 (germline): SGHTA, FQGNSA. The length of the CDR3 is 14 residues. V was trimmed by 10 bases and J by 5 bases, leaving 18 bases between them. Here the CDR3 DNA reads TGTGCCACCCGTTTGGGAGGACCGAACAATGAGCAGTTCTTC. This encodes CATRLGGPNNEQFF.

As to this clone: Other DNA sequences in the same sample also yield this CDR3. This chain connects TRBV4-1 to TRBJ2-1, with 8 bases identical to TRBD1. Unmatched junction bases numbered 5, after V lost 3 bases and J lost 4 bases. The CDR3 covers 15 residues. Germline CDR1 reads MGHRA; CDR2 reads YSYEKL. This CDR3 reads CASSHPGGSYNEQFF. CDR3 coding DNA: TGCGCCAGCAGCCACCCAGGGGGCTCTTACAATGAGCAGTTCTTC.